The sample holds a few counts of the clone carrying this T cell receptor beta chain. The CDR3 runs to 16 residues. In germline, CDR1 is SGHDN, CDR2 FVKESK. V was pared by 0 bases and J by 4 bases, with 13 bases between. The data were taken from a study of OX40 agonist ivuxolimab in advanced cancers. Study context: Participants could have had prior anti-PD-1, anti-PD-L1 or anti-CTLA-4 therapy, and less than 45% had some.

Collection of blood occurred at baseline, at cycle 4 day 1, and at cycle 7 day 1. Data came from immunoSEQ multiplex PCR; TCRdb stores just in-frame clones and leaves some out. The data contain 45,000 or so clones, 65% to 90% of them seen just once; the ten biggest clones take up more than 2%. The J gene is TRBJ2-1, the V gene TRBV14; perhaps TRBD2 as D (6 bases). This sequence originates from an adult with an advanced solid tumor such as melanoma, head and neck, liver or kidney cancer. Here the sequenced sample was CD4+ or CD8+ T cells sorted from blood, taken in a trial of the OX40 agonist ivuxolimab. The CDR3 loop reads CASSQEKLGGYNEQFF. CDR3 in DNA: TGTGCCAGCAGCCAAGAAAAGCTCGGGGGTTACAATGAGCAGTTCTTC.